These 26 T cell receptor beta chains came from one sample sequenced in a study of blood T cell repertoires in COVID-19. TCRdb's table, derived via immunoSEQ multiplex PCR, lists solely in-frame clones and lacks some. Seen here are about 270,000 clones, over 75% observed once, and the top ten hold under 2.5%. Material: peripheral blood. The receptor source for this set is a woman between 45 and 65 years old with acute or convalescent COVID-19.

The chain combines TRBV19 with TRBJ2-5, with D tentatively TRBD2 (6 bases). Germline CDR1 LNHDA, CDR2 SQIVND (reference sequence). Trimming shortened V by 3 bases and J by 4 bases, and 21 bases separated the two germline ends. The CDR3 spans 17 residues. For the CDR3, the DNA is TGTGCCAGTAGTATCGTGGGCGGGGACCCAGGAGGAGAGACCCAGTACTTC. This encodes CASSIVGGDPGGETQYF.

The CDR3 spells CASSQARRGEQYF. The CDR3 coding sequence is TGTGCCAGCAGCCAAGCCCGGAGAGGGGAGCAGTACTTC. The rearrangement uses TRBV3-1 (or the pseudogene TRBV3-2) and TRBJ2-7; TRBD2 might be the D (5 bases). Between the trimmed V and J ends, which lost 1 base and 7 bases, there was a span of 11 bases. The CDR3 contains 13 residues. Germline CDR1 reads LGHDT; CDR2 reads YNNKEL (reference sequence).

The chain couples TRBV28 to TRBJ1-2; D might be TRBD1 (6 bases). V dropped 3 bases and J dropped 4 bases, with 12 bases sitting between them. The V gene's germline CDR1 is MDHEN and CDR2 SYDVKM. The CDR3 runs 14 residues. CDR3 sequence: CASSFSDSAYGYTF. The CDR3 region has the DNA TGTGCCAGCAGTTTTTCGGACAGTGCCTATGGCTACACCTTC.

The V and J genes are TRBV4-1 and TRBJ2-7; the D gene is possibly TRBD1 (5 bases). The germline gives CDR1 MGHRA, CDR2 YSYEKL. The V end lost 0 bases, the J end lost 2 bases, and 17 bases lay between the germline ends. CDR3 length: 17 residues. The CDR3 here is CASSQDLSDSYPYEQYF. In DNA, the CDR3 is TGCGCCAGCAGCCAAGATCTCAGCGACAGCTACCCCTACGAGCAGTACTTC.

The table lists this clone with a count of one. The chain couples TRBV7-3 to TRBJ2-1; TRBD2 matches 8 bases. This CDR3 is 15 amino acids long. J gave up 6 bases and V 5 bases, and 9 bases lay outside the gene matches. From germline, CDR1 is SGHTA and CDR2 FQGTGA. This CDR3 reads CASSPTGTRVNEQFF. CDR3 nucleotides: TGTGCCAGCAGCCCGACCGGGACTAGGGTCAATGAGCAGTTCTTC.

V is TRBV14 and J is TRBJ2-5; 8 nucleotides align to TRBD1. CDR1 and CDR2 (germline): SGHDN, FVKESK. The CDR3 length is 17 residues. V lost 3 bases to trimming and J lost 5 bases; unmatched junction nucleotides: 14. The chain's CDR3 is CASSHPVGNRGRETQYF. The CDR3 DNA follows: TGTGCCAGCAGCCATCCCGTCGGGAACAGGGGGAGGGAGACCCAGTACTTC.

This chain connects TRBV15 to TRBJ2-2; 7 bases align to TRBD1. In germline, CDR1 is LNHNV, CDR2 YYDKDF (reference sequence). J gave up 3 bases and V 0 bases, and 4 bases lay outside the gene matches. The CDR3 has 16 residues. The CDR3 DNA reads TGTGCCACCAGCAGAGAAAGGACAGGCTACACCGGGGAGCTGTTTTTT. Encoded protein: CATSRERTGYTGELFF. Full variable domain (rest looked up from reference TRBV15 and TRBJ2-2): DAMVIQNPRYQVTQFGKPVTLSCSQTLNHNVMYWYQQKSSQAPKLLFHYYDKDFNNEADTPDNFQSRRPNTSFCFLDIRSPGLGDTAMYLCATSRERTGYTGELFFGEGSRLTVL.

The chain recombines TRBV2 with TRBJ2-1; D might be TRBD2 (6 bases). Germline V CDR1 and CDR2: SNHLY, FYNNEI. This CDR3 has 15 amino acids. This CDR3 is CGSRGFAGPGGEQFF. The DNA for the CDR3 is TGTGGCAGTCGAGGGTTCGCGGGGCCTGGGGGTGAGCAGTTCTTC.

The DNA of the CDR3 is TGTGCCAGCAGCTCCGGGACAGGGGAAAACTATGGCTACACCTTC. Encoded protein: CASSSGTGENYGYTF. V gene TRBV5-4 combines with J gene TRBJ1-2; 10 bases align to TRBD1. Trimming cost V 3 bases and J 2 bases; bases outside gene matches: 4. Germline CDR1 and CDR2: SGHNT and YYREEE (reference sequence). The CDR3 contains 15 residues.

This chain uses TRBV5-1 with TRBJ1-1; no definite D call. V lost 2 bases, J lost 2 bases, and 10 bases lay in between. The CDR3 is 14 amino acids. Per germline, CDR1 SGHRS and CDR2 YFSETQ. CDR3 protein: CASSFSSQNTEAFF. The CDR3 DNA follows: TGCGCCAGCAGCTTTTCGAGCCAAAACACTGAAGCTTTCTTT.

This chain links TRBV2 with TRBJ1-2; 7 bases align to TRBD1. CDR3 size: 14 residues. From germline, CDR1 is SNHLY and CDR2 FYNNEI. J lost 4 bases, V lost 4 bases, and 6 bases had no gene match. The CDR3: CASSVGRGAYGYTF. CDR3 in DNA: TGTGCCAGCAGTGTGGGCAGGGGGGCCTATGGCTACACCTTC.

This sequence joins TRBV4-3 and TRBJ2-7; 9 bases are shared with TRBD1. This CDR3 region has 17 residues. Germline CDR1 LGHNA, CDR2 YSLEER. The ends lost 0 bases at V and 0 bases at J; junction bases unmatched: 6. The CDR3 reads CASSQDPDRGFSYEQYF. As DNA, the CDR3 is TGCGCCAGCAGCCAAGATCCTGACAGGGGGTTCTCCTACGAGCAGTACTTC.

The J gene is TRBJ1-5, the V gene TRBV2; D gene unclear. The length of the CDR3 is 13 residues. CDR1 is SNHLY and CDR2 is FYNNEI in the germline V gene. V lost 4 bases, J lost 3 bases, and 7 bases lay in between. Here the CDR3 reads CASSGEYNQPQHF. The CDR3 nucleotides are TGTGCCAGCAGTGGGGAGTACAATCAGCCCCAGCATTTT.

The chain has TRBV5-1 and TRBJ1-2, with D possibly matching TRBD1 (6 bases). Trimming left V 1 base short and J 2 bases short, with 9 bases between. Germline assignment: CDR1 SGHRS and CDR2 YFSETQ. The CDR3 length is 14 residues. In DNA, the CDR3 is TGCGCCAGCAGCTTGATGGACAGCAACTATGGCTACACCTTC. Amino acids: CASSLMDSNYGYTF.

V is TRBV9 and J is TRBJ2-3, with 13 positions matching TRBD2. The CDR3 is made up of 16 amino acids. Germline assignment: CDR1 SGDLS and CDR2 YYNGEE. V dropped 3 bases and J dropped 7; count of bases not matched to a gene: 8. The chain's CDR3 is CASSALLAGGPYTQYF. In DNA form, the CDR3 reads TGTGCCAGCAGCGCCCTACTAGCGGGAGGGCCATATACGCAGTATTTT.

This clone was detected a few times. This chain links TRBV20-1 with TRBJ2-1; 7 bases are shared with TRBD2. CDR3 size: 13 residues. Trimming cost V 3 bases and J 8 bases; bases outside gene matches: 7. From germline, CDR1 is DFQATT and CDR2 SNEGSKA (reference sequence). CDR3 residues: CSASLTSSHEQFF. Here the CDR3 DNA reads TGCAGTGCTAGTTTGACTAGCTCTCATGAGCAGTTCTTC.

The CDR3 bases are TGTGCCAGCAGCGCCAGGAATCGACAGGGGCGAGGAGCAGATACGCAGTATTTT. It yields the protein CASSARNRQGRGADTQYF. The chain employs TRBV9 and TRBJ2-3, with 8 bases that match TRBD1. V dropped 3 bases and J dropped 4; count of bases not matched to a gene: 16. Germline CDR1 reads SGDLS; CDR2 reads YYNGEE. The CDR3 is 18 residues long.

The chain links TRBV15 to TRBJ1-4, with 9 bases fitting TRBD1. This CDR3 has 16 residues. After removal of 4 bases from V and 5 bases from J, the junction contained 8 bases not matched to a gene. Germline CDR1 reads LNHNV; CDR2 reads YYDKDF (reference sequence). CDR3 bases: TGTGCCACCAGCAAAGACGGCGGACAGGGGAATGAAAAACTGTTTTTT. Its protein product is CATSKDGGQGNEKLFF.

Of note for this clone: In the same sample, other DNA sequences code for this CDR3. The chain uses TRBV9 and TRBJ2-7; TRBD1 aligns across 10 bases. The length of the CDR3 is 15 residues. V lost 2 bases to trimming and J lost 3 bases; unmatched junction nucleotides: 5. Germline-derived CDR1 and CDR2 are SGDLS and YYNGEE. CDR3 in amino acids: CASSVAGTGVYEQYF. CDR3 coding DNA: TGTGCCAGCAGCGTCGCCGGGACAGGGGTCTACGAGCAGTACTTC.

This clone was counted a single time. J is TRBJ2-1 and V is TRBV10-3; TRBD2 matches at 10 bases. Germline CDR1 and CDR2: ENHRY and SYGVKD. With 3 bases clipped from V and 3 bases from J, the junction kept 11 bases outside the gene matches. This CDR3 is built from 18 residues. CDR3: CAISDRVSSGRVYNEQFF. As DNA, the CDR3 is TGTGCCATCAGTGATCGTGTGTCTAGCGGGAGAGTCTACAATGAGCAGTTCTTC.

Here the CDR3 reads CASSLELGQGYEQYF. The CDR3 nucleotides are TGTGCCAGCAGCTTAGAGCTGGGACAGGGGTACGAGCAGTACTTC. J is TRBJ2-7 and V is TRBV7-8, with 10 bases identical to TRBD1. The CDR3 sequence is 15 residues long. Germline V CDR1 and CDR2: SGHVS, FQNEAQ. J was trimmed by 4 bases and V by 1 base; bases with no gene match: 4. The entire variable domain, with the rest obtained from reference TRBV7-8 and TRBJ2-7, is as follows: GAGVSQSPRYKVAKRGQDVALRCDPISGHVSLFWYQQALGQGPEFLTYFQNEAQLDKSGLPSDRFFAERPEGSVSTLKIQRTQQEDSAVYLCASSLELGQGYEQYFGPGTRLTVT.

The chain employs TRBV9 and TRBJ1-5, with TRBD1 matching 7 bases. The V segment lost 7 bases and the J segment 4 bases; nucleotides outside the gene matches: 5. The CDR3 spans 13 residues. Germline loops: CDR1 SGDLS, CDR2 YYNGEE. The CDR3 spells CASGQGGNQPQHF. The CDR3 DNA reads as TGTGCCAGCGGGCAGGGGGGAAATCAGCCCCAGCATTTT.

The chain is built from TRBV27 and TRBJ1-3; no clear D. CDR1 is MNHEY and CDR2 is SMNVEV in the germline V gene (reference sequence). The length of the CDR3 is 12 residues. V dropped 7 bases and J dropped 4 bases, with 8 bases sitting between them. CDR3 in amino acids: CASIGGGNTIYF. For the CDR3, the DNA is TGTGCCAGCATTGGAGGCGGAAACACCATATATTTT.

The rearrangement links TRBV7-2 to TRBJ2-5, with 7 nucleotides matching TRBD1. The CDR3 contains 14 residues. Trimming cost V 6 bases and J 4 bases; bases outside gene matches: 8. Germline V lookup: CDR1 SGHTA, CDR2 FQGNSA. The CDR3 DNA sequence: TGTGCCAGCAGTCGGGACAGCCGGGGAGAGACCCAGTACTTC. Residues: CASSRDSRGETQYF.

The genes are TRBV3-1 (or the pseudogene TRBV3-2) and TRBJ2-1, with TRBD1 identical over 7 bases. CDR3 size: 14 residues. V shed 1 base and J 5 bases; nucleotides not matched to a gene: 2. Germline V lookup: CDR1 LGHDT, CDR2 YNNKEL (reference sequence). In DNA form, the CDR3 reads TGTGCCAGCAGCCAAGGTGGGACAGACAATGAGCAGTTCTTC. It codes for CASSQGGTDNEQFF.

The rearrangement uses TRBV6-5 and TRBJ2-7, with D perhaps matching TRBD2 (6 bases). The V end was cut by 4 bases, the J end by 2 bases, with 15 bases between. This CDR3 contains 15 residues. The germline gives CDR1 MNHEY, CDR2 SVGAGI. CDR3 DNA: TGTGCCAGCAGTTTGAGGAGGGACCCGACCTACGAGCAGTACTTC. Residues: CASSLRRDPTYEQYF.